The TCR beta chain under discussion was sequenced for a study of blood T cell repertoires in COVID-19. Study in general: Sites across the United States, Italy and Spain contributed samples from acute and convalescent COVID-19.

Clones were sequenced by immunoSEQ multiplex PCR, and TCRdb holds only the in-frame ones, with some missing. The profile shows about 30,000 clones, 70% to 90% of them singletons. V was trimmed by 1 base and J by 0 bases, leaving 13 bases between them. The CDR3 has 17 amino acids. CDR1 and CDR2 (germline): SGHRS, YFSETQ. Sequencing input: peripheral blood. This TCR was recovered from a human donor in a cohort sampled during active COVID-19. The genes are TRBV5-1 and TRBJ1-4; maybe TRBD1 (6 bases). DNA for the CDR3: TGCGCCAGCAGCTTGAACGGACAGACAACAACTAATGAAAAACTGTTTTTT. Translation: CASSLNGQTTTNEKLFF.